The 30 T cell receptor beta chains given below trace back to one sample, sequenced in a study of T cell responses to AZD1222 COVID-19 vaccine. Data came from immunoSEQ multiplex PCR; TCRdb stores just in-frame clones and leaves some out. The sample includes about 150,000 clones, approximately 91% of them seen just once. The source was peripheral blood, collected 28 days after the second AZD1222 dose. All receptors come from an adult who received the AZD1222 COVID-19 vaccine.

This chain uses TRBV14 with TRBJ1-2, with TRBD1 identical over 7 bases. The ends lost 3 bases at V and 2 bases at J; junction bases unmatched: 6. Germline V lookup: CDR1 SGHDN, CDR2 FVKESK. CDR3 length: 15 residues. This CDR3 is CASSQDRRGNYGYTF. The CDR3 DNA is TGTGCCAGCAGCCAGGACAGGAGGGGAAACTATGGCTACACCTTC.

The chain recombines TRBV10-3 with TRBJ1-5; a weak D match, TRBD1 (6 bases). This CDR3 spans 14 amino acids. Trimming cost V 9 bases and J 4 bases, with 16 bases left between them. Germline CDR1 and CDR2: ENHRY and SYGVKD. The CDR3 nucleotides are TGTGCCATTAGTACGGGACACCTTAATCAGCCCCAGCATTTT. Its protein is CAISTGHLNQPQHF.

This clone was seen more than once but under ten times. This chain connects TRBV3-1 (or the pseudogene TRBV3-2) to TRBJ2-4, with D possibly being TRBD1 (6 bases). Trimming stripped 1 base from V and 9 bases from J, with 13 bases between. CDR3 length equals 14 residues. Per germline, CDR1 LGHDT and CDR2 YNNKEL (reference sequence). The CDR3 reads CASSQGNRVVIQYF. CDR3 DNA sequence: TGTGCCAGCAGCCAAGGAAACAGGGTGGTCATTCAGTACTTC.

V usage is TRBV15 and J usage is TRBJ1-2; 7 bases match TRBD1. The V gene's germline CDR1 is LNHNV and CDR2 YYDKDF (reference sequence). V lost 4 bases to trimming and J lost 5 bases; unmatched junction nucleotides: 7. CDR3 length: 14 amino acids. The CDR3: CATSTRDSYYGYTF. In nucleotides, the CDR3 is TGTGCCACCAGCACCCGGGACAGTTATTATGGCTACACCTTC.

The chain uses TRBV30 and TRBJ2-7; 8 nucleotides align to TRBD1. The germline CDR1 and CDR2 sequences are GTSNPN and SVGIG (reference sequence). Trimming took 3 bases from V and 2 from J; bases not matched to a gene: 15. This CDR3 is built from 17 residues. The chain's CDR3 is CAWSEGAPGQEAYEQYF. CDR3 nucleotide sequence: TGTGCCTGGAGCGAGGGGGCGCCGGGACAGGAAGCCTACGAGCAGTACTTC.

The CDR3 region is CASSQEYRRRNTEAFF. CDR3 bases: TGTGCCAGCAGCCAAGAGTATAGGCGGCGGAACACTGAAGCTTTCTTT. V is TRBV3-1 (or the pseudogene TRBV3-2) and J is TRBJ1-1; D is unclear. V was shortened by 0 bases and J by 1 base, with 12 bases between the two germline ends. Germline assignment: CDR1 LGHDT and CDR2 YNNKEL (reference sequence). The CDR3 extends over 16 amino acids.

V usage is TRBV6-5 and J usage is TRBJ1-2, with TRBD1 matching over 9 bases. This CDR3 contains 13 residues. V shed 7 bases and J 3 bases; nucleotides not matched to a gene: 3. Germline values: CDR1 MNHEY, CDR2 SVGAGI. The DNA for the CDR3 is TGTGCCAGCACCAGACAGGGGGACTATGGCTACACCTTC. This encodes CASTRQGDYGYTF.

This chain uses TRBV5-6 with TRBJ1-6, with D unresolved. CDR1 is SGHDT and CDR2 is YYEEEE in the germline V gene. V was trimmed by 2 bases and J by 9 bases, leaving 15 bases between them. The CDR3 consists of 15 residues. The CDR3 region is CASSLGSTSVSPLHF. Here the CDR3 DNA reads TGTGCCAGCAGCTTAGGTTCCACATCTGTTTCACCCCTCCACTTT.

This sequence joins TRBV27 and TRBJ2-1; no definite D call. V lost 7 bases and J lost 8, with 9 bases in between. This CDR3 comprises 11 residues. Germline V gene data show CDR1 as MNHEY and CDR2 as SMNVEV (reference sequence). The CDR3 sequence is CASMSQHEQFF. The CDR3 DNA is TGTGCCAGCATGAGCCAGCATGAGCAGTTCTTC.

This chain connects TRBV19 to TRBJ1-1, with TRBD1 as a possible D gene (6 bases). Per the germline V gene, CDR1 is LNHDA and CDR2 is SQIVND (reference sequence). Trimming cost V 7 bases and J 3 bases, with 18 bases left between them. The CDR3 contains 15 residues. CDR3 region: CASTPVGRGDTEAFF. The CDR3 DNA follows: TGTGCCAGTACTCCTGTTGGCAGGGGCGACACTGAAGCTTTCTTT. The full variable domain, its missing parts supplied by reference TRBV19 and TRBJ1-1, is DGGITQSPKYLFRKEGQNVTLSCEQNLNHDAMYWYRQDPGQGLRLIYYSQIVNDFQKGDIAEGYSVSREKKESFPLTVTSAQKNPTAFYLCASTPVGRGDTEAFFGQGTRLTVV.

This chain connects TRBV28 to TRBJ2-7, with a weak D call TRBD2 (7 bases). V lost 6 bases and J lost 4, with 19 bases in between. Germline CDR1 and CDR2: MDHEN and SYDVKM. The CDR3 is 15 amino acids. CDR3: CASRGGASLGYEQYF. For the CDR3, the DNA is TGTGCCAGCAGGGGGGGGGCTAGCCTAGGATACGAGCAGTACTTC.

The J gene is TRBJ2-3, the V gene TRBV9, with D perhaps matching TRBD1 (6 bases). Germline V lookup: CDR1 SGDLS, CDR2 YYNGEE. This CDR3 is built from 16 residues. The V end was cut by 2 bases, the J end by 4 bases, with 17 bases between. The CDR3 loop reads CASSVKPQRGSDTQYF. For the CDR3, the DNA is TGTGCCAGCAGCGTGAAGCCCCAGAGGGGGTCAGATACGCAGTATTTT.

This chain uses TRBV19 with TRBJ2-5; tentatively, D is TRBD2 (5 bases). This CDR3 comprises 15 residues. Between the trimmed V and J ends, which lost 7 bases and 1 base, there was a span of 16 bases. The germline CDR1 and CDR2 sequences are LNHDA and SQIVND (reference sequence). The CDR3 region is CASKASRATQETQYF. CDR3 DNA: TGTGCCAGTAAGGCGTCGCGGGCAACCCAAGAGACCCAGTACTTC.

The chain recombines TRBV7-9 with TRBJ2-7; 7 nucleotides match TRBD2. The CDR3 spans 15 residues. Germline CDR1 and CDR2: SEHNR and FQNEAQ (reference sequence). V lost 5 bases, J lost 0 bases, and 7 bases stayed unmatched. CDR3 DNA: TGTGCCAGCAGCCCCGCGGCGGGGGTCTCCTACGAGCAGTACTTC. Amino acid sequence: CASSPAAGVSYEQYF. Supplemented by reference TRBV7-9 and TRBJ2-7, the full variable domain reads DTGVSQNPRHKITKRGQNVTFRCDPISEHNRLYWYRQTLGQGPEFLTYFQNEAQLEKSRLLSDRFSAERPKGSFSTLEIQRTEQGDSAMYLCASSPAAGVSYEQYFGPGTRLTVT.

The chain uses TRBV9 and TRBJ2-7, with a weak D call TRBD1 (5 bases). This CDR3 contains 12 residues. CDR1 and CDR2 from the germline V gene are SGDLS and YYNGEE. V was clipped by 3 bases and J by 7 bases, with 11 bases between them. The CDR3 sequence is CASSDRFGEQYF. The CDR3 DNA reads TGTGCCAGCAGCGACAGGTTCGGGGAGCAGTACTTC.

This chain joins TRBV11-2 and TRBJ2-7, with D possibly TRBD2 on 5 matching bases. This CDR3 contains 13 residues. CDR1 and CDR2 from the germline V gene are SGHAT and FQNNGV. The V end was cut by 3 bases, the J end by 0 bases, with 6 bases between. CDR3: CASSLSGSYEQYF. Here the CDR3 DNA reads TGTGCCAGCAGCTTGAGCGGCTCCTACGAGCAGTACTTC.

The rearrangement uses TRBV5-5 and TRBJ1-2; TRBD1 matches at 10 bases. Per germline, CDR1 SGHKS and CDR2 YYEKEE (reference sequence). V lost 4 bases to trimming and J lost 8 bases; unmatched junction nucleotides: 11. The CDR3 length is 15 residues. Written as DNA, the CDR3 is TGTGCCAGCAGCGGAGGTAGACAGGGGGCTCACGGCTACACCTTC. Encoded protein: CASSGGRQGAHGYTF.

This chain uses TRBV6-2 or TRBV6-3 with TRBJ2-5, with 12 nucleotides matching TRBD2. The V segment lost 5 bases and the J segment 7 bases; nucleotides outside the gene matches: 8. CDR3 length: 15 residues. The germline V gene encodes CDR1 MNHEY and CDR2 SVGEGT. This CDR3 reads CASSGPSGGAGTQYF. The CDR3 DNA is TGTGCCAGCAGTGGGCCTAGCGGGGGGGCCGGGACCCAGTACTTC.

This CDR3 is CASNGADTQYF. The CDR3, as DNA: TGTGCCAGCAATGGGGCAGATACGCAGTATTTT. This rearrangement joins TRBV6-5 to TRBJ2-3; no definite D call. Germline V gene lookup returns CDR1 MNHEY and CDR2 SVGAGI. Trimming removed 7 bases from V and 4 bases from J, with 6 bases in between. The CDR3 consists of 11 residues.

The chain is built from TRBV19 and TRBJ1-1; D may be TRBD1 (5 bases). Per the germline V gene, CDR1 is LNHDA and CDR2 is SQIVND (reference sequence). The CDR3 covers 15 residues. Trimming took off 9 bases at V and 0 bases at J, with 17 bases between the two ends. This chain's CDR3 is CASRGGDSVNTEAFF. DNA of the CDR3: TGTGCCAGCCGGGGGGGTGATTCCGTGAACACTGAAGCTTTCTTT.

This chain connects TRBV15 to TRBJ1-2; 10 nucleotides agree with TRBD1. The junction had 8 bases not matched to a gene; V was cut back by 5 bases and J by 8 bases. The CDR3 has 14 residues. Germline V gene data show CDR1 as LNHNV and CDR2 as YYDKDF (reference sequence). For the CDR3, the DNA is TGTGCCACCAGCGTAAGACAGGGGGCGAGCGGCTACACCTTC. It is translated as CATSVRQGASGYTF.

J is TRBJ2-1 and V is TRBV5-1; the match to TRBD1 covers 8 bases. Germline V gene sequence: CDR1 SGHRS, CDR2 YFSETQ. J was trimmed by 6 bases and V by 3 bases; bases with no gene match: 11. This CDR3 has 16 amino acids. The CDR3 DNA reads TGCGCCAGCAGCTGGATCCGGGACAGGCAGAGCAATGAGCAGTTCTTC. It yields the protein CASSWIRDRQSNEQFF. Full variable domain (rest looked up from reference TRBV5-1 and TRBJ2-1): KAGVTQTPRYLIKTRGQQVTLSCSPISGHRSVSWYQQTPGQGLQFLFEYFSETQRNKGNFPGRFSGRQFSNSRSEMNVSTLELGDSALYLCASSWIRDRQSNEQFFGPGTRLTVL.

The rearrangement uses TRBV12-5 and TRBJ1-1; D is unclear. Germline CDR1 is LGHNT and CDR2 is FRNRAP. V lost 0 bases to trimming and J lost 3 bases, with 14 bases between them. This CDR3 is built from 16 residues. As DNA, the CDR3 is TGTGCTAGTGGTTTGGTACCGGAAGGGAGGGACACTGAAGCTTTCTTT. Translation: CASGLVPEGRDTEAFF.

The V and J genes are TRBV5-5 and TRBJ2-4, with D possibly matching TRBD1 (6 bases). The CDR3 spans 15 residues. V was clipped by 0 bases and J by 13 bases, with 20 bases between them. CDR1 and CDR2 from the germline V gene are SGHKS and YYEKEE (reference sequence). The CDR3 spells CASSLVFEGETEQYF. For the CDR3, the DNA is TGTGCCAGCAGCTTGGTGTTTGAGGGGGAAACCGAACAGTACTTC.

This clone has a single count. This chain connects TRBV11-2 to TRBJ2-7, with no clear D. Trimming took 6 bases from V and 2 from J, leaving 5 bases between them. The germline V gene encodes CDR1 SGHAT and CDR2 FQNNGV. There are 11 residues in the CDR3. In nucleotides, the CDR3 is TGTGCCAGCAGTCCCGCCTACGAGCAGTACTTC. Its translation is CASSPAYEQYF.

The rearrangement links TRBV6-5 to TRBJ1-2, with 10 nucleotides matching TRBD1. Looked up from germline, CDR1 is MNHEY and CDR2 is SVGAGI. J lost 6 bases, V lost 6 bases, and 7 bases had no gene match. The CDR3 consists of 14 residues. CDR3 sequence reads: CASRGDRGLHGYTF. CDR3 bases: TGTGCCAGCAGAGGGGACAGGGGATTGCATGGCTACACCTTC.

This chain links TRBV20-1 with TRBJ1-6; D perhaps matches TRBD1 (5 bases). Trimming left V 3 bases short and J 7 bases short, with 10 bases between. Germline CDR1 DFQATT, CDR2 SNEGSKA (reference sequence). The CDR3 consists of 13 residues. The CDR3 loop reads CSASRGGNSPLHF. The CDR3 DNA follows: TGCAGTGCTAGTAGGGGTGGGAATTCACCCCTCCACTTT.

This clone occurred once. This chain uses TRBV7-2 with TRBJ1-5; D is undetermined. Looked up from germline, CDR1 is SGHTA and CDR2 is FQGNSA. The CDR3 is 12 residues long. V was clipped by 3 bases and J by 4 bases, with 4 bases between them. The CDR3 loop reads CASSFLNQPQHF. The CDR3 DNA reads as TGTGCCAGCAGCTTCTTAAATCAGCCCCAGCATTTT.

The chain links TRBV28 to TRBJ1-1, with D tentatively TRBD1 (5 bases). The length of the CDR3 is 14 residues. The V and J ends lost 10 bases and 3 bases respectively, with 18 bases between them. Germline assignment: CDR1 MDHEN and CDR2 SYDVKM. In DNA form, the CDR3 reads TGTGCCACTCATTTGGGAGGGGACGACACTGAAGCTTTCTTT. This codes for CATHLGGDDTEAFF. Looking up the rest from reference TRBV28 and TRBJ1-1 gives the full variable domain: DVKVTQSSRYLVKRTGEKVFLECVQDMDHENMFWYRQDPGLGLRLIYFSYDVKMKEKGDIPEGYSVSREKKERFSLILESASTNQTSMYLCATHLGGDDTEAFFGQGTRLTVV.

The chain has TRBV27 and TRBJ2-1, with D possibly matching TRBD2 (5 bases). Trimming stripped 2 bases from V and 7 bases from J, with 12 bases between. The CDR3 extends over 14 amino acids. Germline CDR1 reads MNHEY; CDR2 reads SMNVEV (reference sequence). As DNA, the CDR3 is TGTGCCAGCAGTTTAACGGGAACGGGGAATGAGCAGTTCTTC. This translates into CASSLTGTGNEQFF.